A selection of T cell receptor beta chains follows, all from one sample in a study of beta chain features in type 1 diabetes. Only in-frame clones appear in the TCRdb table, and some are missing; sequencing was by immunoSEQ multiplex PCR. The data contain 450,000 to 550,000 clones, 30% of them seen just once; the ten biggest clones take up around 0.065%. The sequencing sample was made of naive CD4+ T cells from blood. These receptors originate from a young man in good health. CDR3s include the opening cysteine and the closing phenylalanine or tryptophan. Each record gives: J gene, clone size, V gene, D gene, CDR3 protein, CDR3 DNA. The D gene is left open where the match is weak. Clone size is stated in some rows and not others, as once, few, many or a class when expanded.

j_gene: TRBJ2-5
abundance: .
v_gene: TRBV5-1
d_gene: TRBD2
CDR3aa: CASSFVAGSETQYF
CDR3nt: TGCGCCAGCAGCTTCGTAGCGGGATCGGAGACCCAGTACTTC

j_gene: TRBJ2-1
abundance: .
v_gene: TRBV2
d_gene: .
CDR3aa: CASSERLDLLGQFF
CDR3nt: TGTGCCAGCAGTGAAAGGCTTGATCTTCTGGGGCAGTTCTTC

j_gene: TRBJ2-1
abundance: .
v_gene: TRBV21-1
d_gene: .
CDR3aa: CASSTSDRQAYNEQFF
CDR3nt: TGTGCCAGCAGCACGTCGGACAGGCAGGCCTACAATGAGCAGTTCTTC

j_gene: TRBJ2-1
abundance: .
v_gene: TRBV28
d_gene: TRBD1
CDR3aa: CASSRDRGYNEQFF
CDR3nt: TGTGCCAGCAGCCGGGACAGGGGTTACAATGAGCAGTTCTTC

j_gene: TRBJ2-5
abundance: .
v_gene: TRBV30
d_gene: .
CDR3aa: CAWSPNRASETQYF
CDR3nt: TGTGCCTGGAGTCCGAACAGGGCGAGCGAGACCCAGTACTTC

j_gene: TRBJ2-5
abundance: .
v_gene: TRBV5-1
d_gene: .
CDR3aa: CASSFYQGETQYF
CDR3nt: TGCGCCAGCAGCTTTTATCAGGGGGAGACCCAGTACTTC

j_gene: TRBJ1-2
abundance: .
v_gene: TRBV7-2
d_gene: .
CDR3aa: CASSLAAYGYTF
CDR3nt: TGTGCCAGCAGCTTAGCGGCGTATGGCTACACCTTC

j_gene: TRBJ2-2
abundance: few
v_gene: TRBV5-1
d_gene: .
CDR3aa: CASSLSGDGYTGELFF
CDR3nt: TGCGCCAGCAGCTTGTCAGGGGACGGGTACACCGGGGAGCTGTTTTTT

j_gene: TRBJ2-3
abundance: .
v_gene: TRBV4-3
d_gene: TRBD1
CDR3aa: CASSQDLSGQGFTDTQYF
CDR3nt: TGCGCCAGCAGCCAAGATCTCTCGGGACAGGGGTTCACAGATACGCAGTATTTT

j_gene: TRBJ2-1
abundance: .
v_gene: TRBV7-2
d_gene: .
CDR3aa: CASSGRSGNEQFF
CDR3nt: TGTGCCAGCAGCGGGCGCTCTGGGAATGAGCAGTTCTTC

j_gene: TRBJ2-7
abundance: .
v_gene: TRBV7-2
d_gene: .
CDR3aa: CASSLFPDYNEQYF
CDR3nt: TGTGCCAGCAGCTTATTCCCGGACTACAACGAGCAGTACTTC

j_gene: TRBJ2-2
abundance: .
v_gene: TRBV23-1
d_gene: TRBD2
CDR3aa: CASRQPKTTPGLAFPGELFF
CDR3nt: TGCGCCAGCCGCCAACCGAAGACAACACCGGGACTAGCATTTCCCGGGGAGCTGTTTTTT

j_gene: TRBJ2-5
abundance: .
v_gene: TRBV29-1
d_gene: .
CDR3aa: CSVESDETQYF
CDR3nt: TGCAGCGTTGAAAGCGATGAGACCCAGTACTTC

j_gene: TRBJ2-3
abundance: .
v_gene: TRBV2
d_gene: .
CDR3aa: CASSDVSLEDTQYF
CDR3nt: TGTGCCAGCAGTGATGTCTCTTTGGAGGATACGCAGTATTTT

j_gene: TRBJ1-2
abundance: few
v_gene: TRBV25-1
d_gene: TRBD1
CDR3aa: CASSDRGLLGGYGYTF
CDR3nt: TGTGCCAGCAGTGATAGGGGGCTGCTAGGAGGGTATGGCTACACCTTC

j_gene: TRBJ2-3
abundance: few
v_gene: TRBV30
d_gene: TRBD2
CDR3aa: CAWSATLAGDADTQYF
CDR3nt: TGTGCCTGGAGTGCTACCTTAGCGGGAGACGCAGATACGCAGTATTTT

j_gene: TRBJ2-7
abundance: .
v_gene: TRBV30
d_gene: .
CDR3aa: CAWSVRQNSYEQYF
CDR3nt: TGTGCCTGGAGTGTACGCCAGAATTCCTACGAGCAGTACTTC

j_gene: TRBJ2-7
abundance: few
v_gene: TRBV30
d_gene: .
CDR3aa: CAWSMGLSSYEQYF
CDR3nt: TGTGCCTGGAGTATGGGCCTGAGCTCCTACGAGCAGTACTTC

j_gene: TRBJ2-7
abundance: few
v_gene: TRBV15
d_gene: TRBD1
CDR3aa: CATSRDRVDEQYF
CDR3nt: TGTGCCACCAGTCGGGACAGGGTGGACGAGCAGTACTTC

j_gene: TRBJ2-7
abundance: few
v_gene: TRBV28
d_gene: TRBD2
CDR3aa: CALAGSSYEQYF
CDR3nt: TGTGCCTTAGCGGGGAGCTCCTACGAGCAGTACTTC

j_gene: TRBJ2-5
abundance: .
v_gene: TRBV5-1
d_gene: .
CDR3aa: CASASGALPSQETQYF
CDR3nt: TGCGCCAGCGCAAGTGGGGCACTGCCCTCCCAAGAGACCCAGTACTTC

j_gene: TRBJ1-2
abundance: .
v_gene: TRBV4-3
d_gene: .
CDR3aa: CASSLTAGAQTYGYTF
CDR3nt: TGCGCCAGCAGCCTGACGGCGGGGGCGCAGACCTATGGCTACACCTTC

j_gene: TRBJ2-3
abundance: few
v_gene: TRBV29-1
d_gene: TRBD2
CDR3aa: CSAGTSGSMTDTQYF
CDR3nt: TGCAGCGCTGGGACTAGCGGGAGTATGACAGATACGCAGTATTTT

j_gene: TRBJ2-2
abundance: few
v_gene: TRBV15
d_gene: TRBD1
CDR3aa: CATSRWTGNTGELFF
CDR3nt: TGTGCCACCAGCAGGTGGACAGGGAACACCGGGGAGCTGTTTTTT

j_gene: TRBJ2-3
abundance: few
v_gene: TRBV19
d_gene: TRBD2
CDR3aa: CASSIKGLVTDTQYF
CDR3nt: TGTGCCAGTAGTATCAAGGGACTAGTCACAGATACGCAGTATTTT

j_gene: TRBJ2-5
abundance: few
v_gene: TRBV5-1
d_gene: TRBD2
CDR3aa: CASSLSGDQETQYF
CDR3nt: TGCGCCAGCAGCTTGAGCGGGGACCAAGAGACCCAGTACTTC

j_gene: TRBJ2-7
abundance: .
v_gene: TRBV28
d_gene: .
CDR3aa: CASSLTGYEQYF
CDR3nt: TGTGCCAGCAGTTTAACAGGCTACGAGCAGTACTTC

j_gene: TRBJ2-6
abundance: .
v_gene: TRBV9
d_gene: .
CDR3aa: CASSDRAPRSSGANVLTF
CDR3nt: TGTGCCAGCAGCGACCGGGCCCCCAGGTCCTCTGGGGCCAACGTCCTGACTTTC

j_gene: TRBJ2-3
abundance: .
v_gene: TRBV18
d_gene: .
CDR3aa: CASSPPSRDTQYF
CDR3nt: TGTGCCAGCTCACCACCGTCCAGGGATACGCAGTATTTT

j_gene: TRBJ2-2
abundance: .
v_gene: TRBV23-1
d_gene: .
CDR3aa: CASSQFPQWDTGELFF
CDR3nt: TGCGCCAGCAGTCAATTTCCCCAGTGGGACACCGGGGAGCTGTTTTTT

j_gene: TRBJ2-5
abundance: .
v_gene: TRBV7-2
d_gene: TRBD2
CDR3aa: CASSLGLAGQETQYF
CDR3nt: TGTGCCAGCAGCTTAGGGCTAGCGGGCCAAGAGACCCAGTACTTC

j_gene: TRBJ2-5
abundance: .
v_gene: TRBV10-3
d_gene: TRBD2
CDR3aa: CAIGRIAGVGETQYF
CDR3nt: TGTGCCATCGGGCGGATAGCGGGAGTGGGAGAGACCCAGTACTTC

j_gene: TRBJ2-5
abundance: .
v_gene: TRBV18
d_gene: .
CDR3aa: CASSPGNQETQYF
CDR3nt: TGTGCCAGCTCACCGGGGAACCAAGAGACCCAGTACTTC

j_gene: TRBJ2-7
abundance: .
v_gene: TRBV29-1
d_gene: .
CDR3aa: CSVAGRINYEQYF
CDR3nt: TGCAGCGTTGCGGGGCGTATCAACTACGAGCAGTACTTC

j_gene: TRBJ1-3
abundance: few
v_gene: TRBV29-1
d_gene: TRBD1
CDR3aa: CSAKDRDTGNTIYF
CDR3nt: TGCAGCGCTAAGGACAGGGACACTGGAAACACCATATATTTT

j_gene: TRBJ2-1
abundance: .
v_gene: TRBV19
d_gene: TRBD2
CDR3aa: CATKTGLAGNEQFF
CDR3nt: TGTGCCACCAAAACAGGACTAGCTGGAAATGAGCAGTTCTTC

j_gene: TRBJ1-2
abundance: few
v_gene: TRBV18
d_gene: .
CDR3aa: CASSPPLQYYGYTF
CDR3nt: TGTGCCAGCTCACCACCTCTACAGTACTATGGCTACACCTTC

j_gene: TRBJ2-7
abundance: .
v_gene: TRBV7-2
d_gene: TRBD2
CDR3aa: CASSLKRGGPYEQYF
CDR3nt: TGTGCCAGCAGCCTCAAGCGGGGGGGCCCCTACGAGCAGTACTTC

j_gene: TRBJ2-7
abundance: .
v_gene: TRBV30
d_gene: .
CDR3aa: CAWSPTLDSHEQYF
CDR3nt: TGTGCCTGGAGCCCTACGCTCGACAGTCACGAGCAGTACTTC

j_gene: TRBJ2-7
abundance: .
v_gene: TRBV7-2
d_gene: .
CDR3aa: CASTAPALRVQYF
CDR3nt: TGTGCCAGTACCGCCCCAGCCCTACGTGTGCAGTACTTC

j_gene: TRBJ2-2
abundance: few
v_gene: TRBV4-3
d_gene: TRBD1
CDR3aa: CASSRDRAPGELFF
CDR3nt: TGCGCCAGCAGCCGGGACAGGGCCCCCGGGGAGCTGTTTTTT

j_gene: TRBJ1-5
abundance: .
v_gene: TRBV4-1
d_gene: .
CDR3aa: CASSRALGPISNQPQHF
CDR3nt: TGCGCCAGCAGCCGCGCTCTGGGACCTATTAGCAATCAGCCCCAGCATTTT

j_gene: TRBJ2-5
abundance: few
v_gene: TRBV9
d_gene: .
CDR3aa: CASSSSLFGTQYF
CDR3nt: TGTGCCAGCAGCTCATCCCTCTTCGGGACCCAGTACTTC

j_gene: TRBJ2-3
abundance: .
v_gene: TRBV9
d_gene: TRBD2
CDR3aa: CASSVLPPSGTSTDTQYF
CDR3nt: TGTGCCAGCAGCGTTCTACCGCCTAGCGGCACTAGCACAGATACGCAGTATTTT

j_gene: TRBJ2-2
abundance: .
v_gene: TRBV5-1
d_gene: TRBD2
CDR3aa: CASSKSGLVAGELFF
CDR3nt: TGCGCCAGCAGCAAATCGGGACTAGTCGCCGGGGAGCTGTTTTTT

j_gene: TRBJ1-2
abundance: .
v_gene: TRBV7-3
d_gene: .
CDR3aa: CASSLTAGPNYGYTF
CDR3nt: TGTGCCAGCAGCTTAACGGCGGGACCTAACTATGGCTACACCTTC

j_gene: TRBJ1-4
abundance: .
v_gene: TRBV29-1
d_gene: .
CDR3aa: CSVGGGGSPGEKLFF
CDR3nt: TGCAGCGTTGGTGGAGGAGGGTCCCCCGGTGAAAAACTGTTTTTT

j_gene: TRBJ2-5
abundance: .
v_gene: TRBV5-4
d_gene: TRBD1
CDR3aa: CASSAGTGQETQYF
CDR3nt: TGTGCCAGCAGCGCAGGGACAGGGCAAGAGACCCAGTACTTC

j_gene: TRBJ2-7
abundance: .
v_gene: TRBV15
d_gene: .
CDR3aa: CATSTRVAYEQYF
CDR3nt: TGTGCCACCAGCACCAGGGTCGCCTACGAGCAGTACTTC

j_gene: TRBJ2-1
abundance: few
v_gene: TRBV7-9
d_gene: .
CDR3aa: CASSLIGNEQFF
CDR3nt: TGTGCCAGCAGCTTAATCGGCAATGAGCAGTTCTTC

j_gene: TRBJ2-1
abundance: .
v_gene: TRBV23-1
d_gene: .
CDR3aa: CASSQSGPPTRGAYNEQFF
CDR3nt: TGCGCCAGCAGTCAATCTGGCCCACCGACTAGAGGTGCATACAATGAGCAGTTCTTC